This T cell receptor beta chain is drawn from a study of T cells in Graves' hyperthyroidism and ophthalmopathy. For the study at large: Upon initial diagnosis and before any treatment, peripheral blood was collected.

Regarding this clonotype: Its antigen is unknown. Just one base apart from a much larger clone, this may be a read error.

V was cut by 5 bases and J by 6 bases, with 14 bases left in between. The CDR3 loop spans 14 amino acids. CDR1 and CDR2 (germline): MNHEY, SVGEGT. Notes on the study in general: Ophthalmopathy cases were set apart from stable hyperthyroidism by a 13 V-J model. Ophthalmopathy was identified by the model a median about six months ahead of onset. Blood shared most expanded thyroid clonotypes above 0.001.

The CDR3 regions of TCR beta were amplified from RNA transcripts. An initial round of RT-PCR targeting the TCR CDR3 relied on the HTBI primer set. TCRdb re-called the multiplex PCR reads with MiXCR, one entry per CDR3 protein. The sample has around 340,000 distinct CDR3 sequences, approximately 22% seen once. This TCR was sampled from a woman in her 50s with Graves' hyperthyroidism. Sequencing was performed on blood. The chain links TRBV6-2 or TRBV6-3 to TRBJ2-1; D remains ambiguous. CDR3 nucleotide sequence: TGTGCCAGCAGTCTTTTCGACAAGTTCAATGAGCAGTTCTTC. Its translation is CASSLFDKFNEQFF.